Each of the 10 T cell receptor beta chains below was sequenced from the same sample in a study of vaccination effects on CD4 cells after COVID-19. The method was immunoSEQ multiplex PCR; TCRdb's version includes in-frame clones alone and lacks a portion of them. This table holds some 69,000 clones, roughly 74% found once. Their antigens remain unidentified. ViraFEST expansion of antigen-specific CD4+ T cells with viral peptide pools preceded sequencing. Once cultured for roughly nine days, the cells underwent separation to obtain CD4+ T cells. All vaccine recipients tested negative for nucleocapsid antibodies and had never contracted SARS-CoV-2 infection. The sequenced sample was CD4+ T cells from PBMCs cultured with HCoV-NL63 spike peptides, obtained before COVID-19 vaccination. The receptors shown here come from a human donor who received a COVID-19 vaccine.

The chain combines TRBV9 with TRBJ1-3; a possible D gene is TRBD1 (6 bases). Germline CDR1 reads SGDLS; CDR2 reads YYNGEE. This CDR3 is built from 15 residues. V shed 4 bases and J shed 0 bases, with 11 bases lying between them. The CDR3 reads CASSPGQYSGNTIYF. Written as DNA, the CDR3 is TGTGCCAGCAGCCCAGGACAGTACTCTGGAAACACCATATATTTT. The complete variable domain, with remaining parts taken from reference TRBV9 and TRBJ1-3, reads DSGVTQTPKHLITATGQRVTLRCSPRSGDLSVYWYQQSLDQGLQFLIQYYNGEERAKGNILERFSAQQFPDLHSELNLSSLELGDSALYFCASSPGQYSGNTIYFGEGSWLTVV.

A single count supports this clone. The chain couples TRBV28 to TRBJ1-2, with 9 positions matching TRBD1. The CDR3 has 14 residues. With V trimmed by 5 bases and J by 8 bases, 9 bases remained unmatched. Germline-derived CDR1 and CDR2 are MDHEN and SYDVKM. CDR3 nucleotide sequence: TGTGCCAGCAGTACCGACAGGGGGGTAAAAGGCTACACCTTC. Translating it yields CASSTDRGVKGYTF.

The V call is TRBV5-4, the J call TRBJ2-2, with D tentatively TRBD1 (5 bases). Germline assignment: CDR1 SGHNT and CDR2 YYREEE (reference sequence). The CDR3 covers 15 residues. The V and J ends lost 4 bases and 0 bases respectively, with 10 bases between them. The CDR3 spells CASSLGHSNTGELFF. The CDR3 DNA sequence: TGTGCCAGCAGCCTAGGACATTCGAACACCGGGGAGCTGTTTTTT.

The chain links TRBV2 to TRBJ1-3; 7 bases are a match to TRBD1. Trimming took 4 bases from V and 0 from J; bases not matched to a gene: 9. The CDR3 is 17 amino acids. In germline, CDR1 is SNHLY, CDR2 FYNNEI. The chain's CDR3 is CASSVEGALFSGNTIYF. CDR3 DNA: TGTGCCAGCAGTGTAGAGGGGGCGCTTTTCTCTGGAAACACCATATATTTT.

The chain couples TRBV5-1 to TRBJ2-1; 7 bases are a match to TRBD1. V was pared by 6 bases and J by 12 bases, with 9 bases of the junction left unmatched. This CDR3 is built from 12 residues. CDR1 and CDR2 from the germline V gene are SGHRS and YFSETQ. The CDR3 bases are TGCGCCAGCAAGTTCGAGGGGGCGAGGCAGTTCTTC. Its protein product is CASKFEGARQFF.

Of note for this clone: In the same sample, other DNA sequences code for this CDR3. The gene calls are TRBV9 and TRBJ1-1, with TRBD1 matching 8 bases. Germline V gene data show CDR1 as SGDLS and CDR2 as YYNGEE. The CDR3 consists of 15 residues. V was pared by 0 bases and J by 2 bases, with 3 bases of the junction left unmatched. CDR3 sequence reads: CASSVVGQGNTEAFF. The CDR3 DNA is TGTGCCAGCAGCGTAGTCGGACAGGGTAACACTGAAGCTTTCTTT. The entire variable domain, with the rest obtained from reference TRBV9 and TRBJ1-1, is as follows: DSGVTQTPKHLITATGQRVTLRCSPRSGDLSVYWYQQSLDQGLQFLIQYYNGEERAKGNILERFSAQQFPDLHSELNLSSLELGDSALYFCASSVVGQGNTEAFFGQGTRLTVV.

The chain recombines TRBV3-1 (or the pseudogene TRBV3-2) with TRBJ1-5; D uncertain. Germline V gene sequence: CDR1 LGHDT, CDR2 YNNKEL (reference sequence). The CDR3 extends over 15 amino acids. V was pared by 1 base and J by 3 bases, with 10 bases between. The CDR3 loop is CASSQALGINQPQHF. In DNA form, the CDR3 reads TGTGCCAGCAGCCAAGCTCTGGGGATCAATCAGCCCCAGCATTTT.

The V and J genes are TRBV10-1 and TRBJ2-5; D call uncertain. The V end lost 2 bases, the J end lost 9 bases, and 13 bases lay between the germline ends. There are 13 residues in the CDR3. In germline, CDR1 is WNHNN, CDR2 SYGVQD (reference sequence). The CDR3, as DNA: TGCGCCAGCAGTGAGAATGCCATCAAGCCCCAGTACTTC. Protein: CASSENAIKPQYF.

The chain is built from TRBV11-2 and TRBJ2-2, with 10 bases aligning to TRBD2. CDR3 length: 19 residues. With V trimmed by 4 bases and J by 0 bases, 11 bases remained unmatched. Germline values: CDR1 SGHAT, CDR2 FQNNGV. CDR3 DNA: TGTGCCAGCAGCTCGCCAAATAGCGGGGGGTTCGCGAACACCGGGGAGCTGTTTTTT. This gives the protein CASSSPNSGGFANTGELFF.

The chain recombines TRBV7-2 with TRBJ2-2; D call uncertain. Trimming shortened V by 5 bases and J by 3 bases, and 13 bases separated the two germline ends. The CDR3 loop spans 15 amino acids. Germline CDR1 SGHTA, CDR2 FQGNSA. The CDR3: CASSRQTADTGELFF. The CDR3 DNA reads TGTGCCAGCAGCCGTCAAACAGCCGACACCGGGGAGCTGTTTTTT.